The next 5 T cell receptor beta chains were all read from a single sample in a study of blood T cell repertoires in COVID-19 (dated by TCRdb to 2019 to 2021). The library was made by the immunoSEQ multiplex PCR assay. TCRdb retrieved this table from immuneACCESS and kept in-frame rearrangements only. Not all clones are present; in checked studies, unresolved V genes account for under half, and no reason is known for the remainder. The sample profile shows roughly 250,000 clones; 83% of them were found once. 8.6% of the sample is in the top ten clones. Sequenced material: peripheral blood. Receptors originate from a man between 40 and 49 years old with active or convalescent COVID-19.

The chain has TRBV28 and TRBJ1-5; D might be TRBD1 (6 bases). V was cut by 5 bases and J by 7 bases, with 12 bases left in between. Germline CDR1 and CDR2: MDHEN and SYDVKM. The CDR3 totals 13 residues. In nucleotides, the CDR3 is TGTGCCAGCAGTGATCACAGGGACCAGCCCCAGCATTTT. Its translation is CASSDHRDQPQHF.

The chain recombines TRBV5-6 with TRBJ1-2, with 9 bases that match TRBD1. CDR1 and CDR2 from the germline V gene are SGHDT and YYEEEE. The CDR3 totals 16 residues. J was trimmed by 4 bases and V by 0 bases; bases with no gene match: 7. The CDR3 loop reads CASSLGDRESSYGYTF. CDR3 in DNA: TGTGCCAGCAGCTTGGGGGACAGGGAGTCTTCCTATGGCTACACCTTC.

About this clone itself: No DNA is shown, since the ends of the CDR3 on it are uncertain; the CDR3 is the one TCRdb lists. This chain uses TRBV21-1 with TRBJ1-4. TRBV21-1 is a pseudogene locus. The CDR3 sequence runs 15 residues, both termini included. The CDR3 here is CASSLEKAHTEKLFF.

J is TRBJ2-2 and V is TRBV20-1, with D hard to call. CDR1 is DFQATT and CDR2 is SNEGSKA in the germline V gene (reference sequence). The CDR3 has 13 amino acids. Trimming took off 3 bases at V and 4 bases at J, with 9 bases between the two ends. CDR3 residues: CSASPHTTGELFF. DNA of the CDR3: TGCAGTGCTAGTCCCCACACCACCGGGGAGCTGTTTTTT.

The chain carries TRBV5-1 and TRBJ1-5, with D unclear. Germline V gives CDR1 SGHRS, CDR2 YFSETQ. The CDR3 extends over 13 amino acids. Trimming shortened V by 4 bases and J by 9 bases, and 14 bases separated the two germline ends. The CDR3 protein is CASSLGPGLPQHF. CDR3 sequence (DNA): TGCGCCAGCAGCCTAGGCCCGGGGTTGCCCCAGCATTTT.